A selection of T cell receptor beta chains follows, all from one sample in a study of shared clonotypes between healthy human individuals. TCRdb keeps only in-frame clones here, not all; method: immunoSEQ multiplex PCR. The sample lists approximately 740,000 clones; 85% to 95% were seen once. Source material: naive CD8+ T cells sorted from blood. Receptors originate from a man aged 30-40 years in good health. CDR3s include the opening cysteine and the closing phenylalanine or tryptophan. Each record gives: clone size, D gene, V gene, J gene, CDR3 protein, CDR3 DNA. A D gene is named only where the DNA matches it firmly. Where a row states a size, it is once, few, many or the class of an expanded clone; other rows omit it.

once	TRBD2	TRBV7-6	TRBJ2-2	CASSFLAGAPGSTGELFF	TGTGCCAGCAGCTTTCTAGCGGGAGCACCCGGGAGCACCGGGGAGCTGTTTTTT
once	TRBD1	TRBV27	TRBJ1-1	CASSLYGQGATKAFF	TGTGCCAGCAGTTTATACGGACAGGGGGCGACGAAAGCTTTCTTT
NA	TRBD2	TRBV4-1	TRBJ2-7	CASSQTSGSSYEQYF	TGCGCCAGCAGCCAGACTAGCGGGAGCTCCTACGAGCAGTACTTC
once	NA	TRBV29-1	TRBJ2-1	CSVLSTSGGSNEQFF	TGCAGCGTTCTATCGACTAGTGGAGGGAGCAATGAGCAGTTCTTC
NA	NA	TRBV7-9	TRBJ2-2	CASSLFYTGELFF	TGTGCCAGCAGCTTATTTTACACCGGGGAGCTGTTTTTT
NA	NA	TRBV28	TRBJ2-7	CASSRPPTGSSYEQYF	TGTGCCAGCAGTAGACCCCCGACTGGCAGCTCCTACGAGCAGTACTTC
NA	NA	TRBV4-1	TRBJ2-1	CASKPQGGAGNEQFF	TGCGCCAGCAAACCCCAAGGGGGCGCGGGGAATGAGCAGTTCTTC
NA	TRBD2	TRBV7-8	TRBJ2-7	CASSGTSGSFAEQYF	TGTGCCAGCAGCGGTACTAGCGGAAGTTTCGCCGAGCAGTACTTC
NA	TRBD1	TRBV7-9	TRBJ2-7	CASSSDRDGQYF	TGTGCCAGCAGCTCGGACAGGGATGGGCAGTACTTC
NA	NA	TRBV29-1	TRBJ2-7	CSVSITGVPNYEQYF	TGCAGCGTTTCCATTACGGGGGTGCCAAACTACGAGCAGTACTTC
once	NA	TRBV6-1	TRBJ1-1	CASSGGVTEAFF	TGTGCCAGCAGTGGAGGGGTCACTGAAGCTTTCTTT
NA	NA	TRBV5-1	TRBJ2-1	CASRYSGEVSSYNEQFF	TGCGCCAGCAGATATTCGGGAGAGGTGAGCTCCTACAATGAGCAGTTCTTC
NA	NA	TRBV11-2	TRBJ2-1	CASSLAADPREFF	TGTGCCAGCAGCTTAGCGGCGGATCCCCGGGAGTTCTTC
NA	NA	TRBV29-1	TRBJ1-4	CSAVGGHGEKLFF	TGCAGCGCTGTAGGTGGGCACGGGGAAAAACTGTTTTTT
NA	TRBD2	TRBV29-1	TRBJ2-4	CSVHPSGIGQNIQYF	TGCAGCGTTCACCCCAGCGGGATTGGCCAAAACATTCAGTACTTC
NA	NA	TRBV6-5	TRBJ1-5	CASRPGVAQPQHF	TGTGCCAGCAGACCAGGGGTCGCTCAGCCCCAGCATTTT
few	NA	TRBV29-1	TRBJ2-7	CSVYGYSYEQYF	TGCAGCGTCTACGGATACTCCTACGAGCAGTACTTC
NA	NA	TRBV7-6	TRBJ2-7	CASSPGPGQGGNYEQYF	TGTGCCAGCAGCCCGGGGCCAGGGCAGGGGGGCAACTACGAGCAGTACTTC
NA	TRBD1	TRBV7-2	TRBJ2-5	CASSLAGGGETQYF	TGTGCCAGCAGCTTAGCAGGGGGCGGGGAGACCCAGTACTTC
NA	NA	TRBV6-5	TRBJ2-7	CASSYSTGPTHYEQYF	TGTGCCAGCAGTTACTCGACTGGCCCTACGCACTACGAGCAGTACTTC
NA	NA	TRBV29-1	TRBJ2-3	CSVEGHLSTDTQYF	TGCAGCGTTGAAGGACACCTTAGCACAGATACGCAGTATTTT
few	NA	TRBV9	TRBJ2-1	CASSVVSNEQFF	TGTGCCAGCAGCGTAGTCAGCAATGAGCAGTTCTTC